The 5 T cell receptor beta chains in this list originate from one sample, sequenced in a study of blood T cell repertoires in COVID-19 (dated by TCRdb to 2018 to 2020). The library came from the immunoSEQ multiplex PCR assay. TCRdb mirrors the immuneACCESS table, restricted to in-frame sequences. Some clones are absent from its copies; in checked studies, under half trace to an unresolved V gene, and the reason for the others is unknown. This sample comprises around 84,000 clones, around four fifths of them detected only once. 18% of the sample comes from the top ten. Sequenced input: peripheral blood. These receptors were taken from an elderly man with active or convalescent COVID-19.

The rearrangement uses TRBV7-9 and TRBJ1-1; D not certain. This CDR3 is built from 15 residues. The V gene lost 2 bases and the J gene lost 2 bases, with 12 bases spanning the gap. Germline V gives CDR1 SEHNR, CDR2 FQNEAQ (reference sequence). CDR3 nucleotide sequence: TGTGCCAGCAGCTTATTGGGAGCAACAAACACTGAAGCTTTCTTT. It yields the protein CASSLLGATNTEAFF. The whole variable domain, remainder taken from reference TRBV7-9 and TRBJ1-1, is DTGVSQNPRHKITKRGQNVTFRCDPISEHNRLYWYRQTLGQGPEFLTYFQNEAQLEKSRLLSDRFSAERPKGSFSTLEIQRTEQGDSAMYLCASSLLGATNTEAFFGQGTRLTVV.

The chain links TRBV28 to TRBJ2-4; 9 positions match TRBD1. The CDR3 runs 13 residues. Per the germline V gene, CDR1 is MDHEN and CDR2 is SYDVKM. V shed 7 bases and J 5 bases; nucleotides not matched to a gene: 3. CDR3 region: CASTTGGENIQYF. Here the CDR3 DNA reads TGTGCCAGCACAACAGGGGGCGAAAACATTCAGTACTTC. Full variable domain (remainder filled in from reference TRBV28 and TRBJ2-4): DVKVTQSSRYLVKRTGEKVFLECVQDMDHENMFWYRQDPGLGLRLIYFSYDVKMKEKGDIPEGYSVSREKKERFSLILESASTNQTSMYLCASTTGGENIQYFGAGTRLSVL.

The gene calls are TRBV5-1 and TRBJ1-6; 9 bases fit TRBD1. V lost 4 bases, J lost 1 base, and 6 bases stayed unmatched. CDR1 is SGHRS and CDR2 is YFSETQ in the germline V gene. The CDR3 has 17 residues. CDR3 coding DNA: TGCGCCAGCAGCGCCGAACAGGGGGCGTCCTATAATTCACCCCTCCACTTT. This sequence encodes CASSAEQGASYNSPLHF.

The CDR3 loop reads CASRSSGSYNEQFF. The DNA for the CDR3 is TGCGCCAGCCGGTCTAGCGGGAGTTACAATGAGCAGTTCTTC. The rearrangement links TRBV10-2 to TRBJ2-1, with TRBD2 matching 10 bases. Germline CDR1 reads WSHSY; CDR2 reads SAAADI. The V and J ends lost 8 bases and 4 bases, in that order; junction bases with no gene match: 5. The CDR3 runs to 14 residues.

The chain combines TRBV11-3 with TRBJ2-5; 11 nucleotides match TRBD2. Per the germline V gene, CDR1 is SGHNT and CDR2 is YENEEA. This CDR3 has 16 amino acids. Trimming at V came to 5 bases and at J to 5 bases, leaving 10 bases not matched to a gene. DNA for the CDR3: TGTGCCAGCAGCCCAGGACTAGCGGGTGCGGCTGAGACCCAGTACTTC. Amino acids: CASSPGLAGAAETQYF.